This T cell receptor beta chain was captured in a study of shared clonotypes between healthy human individuals. About the research overall: For every donor, three CD4 naive, three CD4 memory, two CD8 naive and one CD8 memory plates were used.

The assay ran at deep level. Method: immunoSEQ multiplex PCR; TCRdb's copy keeps in-frame clones and lacks some. The sample includes 600,000 to 750,000 clones, over 55% of them seen just once. The receptor's source is a woman aged 25 to 39 in good health. Input material: memory CD4+ T cells sorted from blood. The subset was: CD45RA-negative fraction.

The CDR3 loop reads CASITDMKLTYEQYF. For the CDR3, the DNA is TGTGCCAGCATCACCGACATGAAATTGACCTACGAGCAGTACTTC. This rearrangement joins TRBV6-1 to TRBJ2-7; D call uncertain. The V and J ends lost 7 bases and 2 bases respectively, with 18 bases between them. CDR3 size: 15 residues. Germline V gene data show CDR1 as MNHNS and CDR2 as SASEGT.